A selection of T cell receptor beta chains follows, all from one sample in a study of cytomegalovirus exposure and HLA in healthy donors. Measured with immunoSEQ multiplex PCR; TCRdb has only the in-frame clones, and not every one. The sample includes roughly 83,000 clones, just under 75% of them seen just once. The sample taken for sequencing was PBMCs. Receptor source: a man in his fifties or sixties in good health and CMV-seronegative. Each CDR3 is given with its conserved first and last residue. A D gene is named only where the DNA matches it firmly. Some rows have no size entry. The others give once, few or many, or a class for an expanded clone.

TGTGCCAGCAGCATGCCAGGAAGTCAGCCCCAGCATTTT | CASSMPGSQPQHF | TRBJ1-5 | TRBV5-6 | NA | NA
TGTGCCAGCAGCATCGGACAGGCGGGGGAAGCTTTCTTT | CASSIGQAGEAFF | TRBJ1-1 | TRBV11-2 | NA | TRBD1
TGTGCCATCAGCCCCAGGGGGACAGGCACAGATACGCAGTATTTT | CAISPRGTGTDTQYF | TRBJ2-3 | TRBV10-3 | NA | TRBD1
TGTGCCACCAGCCCGAGGGGACAGGCGTTGAGGACTGAAGCTTTCTTT | CATSPRGQALRTEAFF | TRBJ1-1 | TRBV15 | NA | TRBD1
TGTGCCAGCAGCCGGCCAACAGGGACTAGTGAAAAACTGTTTTTT | CASSRPTGTSEKLFF | TRBJ1-4 | TRBV9 | NA | NA
TGTGCCAGCCGACAGGGCCATAATTCACCCCTCCACTTT | CASRQGHNSPLHF | TRBJ1-6 | TRBV19 | NA | TRBD1
TGTGCCTGGAGTGGCTTACTCAACACGAGGGCCATGAACACTGAAGCTTTCTTT | CAWSGLLNTRAMNTEAFF | TRBJ1-1 | TRBV30 | NA | NA
TGTGCCAGCGGCCCCGGGGGGTACGAGCAGTACTTC | CASGPGGYEQYF | TRBJ2-7 | TRBV28 | NA | TRBD2
TGTGCCAGCAGCTCGGGACAGGGCCGCAATCAGCCCCAGCATTTT | CASSSGQGRNQPQHF | TRBJ1-5 | TRBV13 | NA | TRBD1
TGTGCCAGTAGTATCGAGGGTTCTCGGGAGCAGTACTTC | CASSIEGSREQYF | TRBJ2-5 | TRBV19 | few | NA
TGTGCCAGCAGCTTAGGCCTACGTAGCGAAAAACTGTTTTTT | CASSLGLRSEKLFF | TRBJ1-4 | TRBV13 | NA | NA
TGTGCCAGCGCGACAGGGGAGGTTCAGCCCCAGCATTTT | CASATGEVQPQHF | TRBJ1-5 | TRBV2 | NA | TRBD1
TGTGCCAGCAGTTACTCTCCGACAGGGGGAGGCTACACCTTC | CASSYSPTGGGYTF | TRBJ1-2 | TRBV6-6 | NA | TRBD1
TGTGCCAGCAGTGAAGGAGACTGGGGACAGGGTTACAATCAGCCCCAGCATTTT | CASSEGDWGQGYNQPQHF | TRBJ1-5 | TRBV6-1 | once | TRBD1
TGTGCCAGCAATAGAGGGACAGGGAACGAGCAGTACTTC | CASNRGTGNEQYF | TRBJ2-7 | TRBV6-1 | once | TRBD1
TGTGCCAGCAGGTGGGAGACGGCGAACACCGGGGAGCTGTTTTTT | CASRWETANTGELFF | TRBJ2-2 | TRBV6-1 | NA | NA